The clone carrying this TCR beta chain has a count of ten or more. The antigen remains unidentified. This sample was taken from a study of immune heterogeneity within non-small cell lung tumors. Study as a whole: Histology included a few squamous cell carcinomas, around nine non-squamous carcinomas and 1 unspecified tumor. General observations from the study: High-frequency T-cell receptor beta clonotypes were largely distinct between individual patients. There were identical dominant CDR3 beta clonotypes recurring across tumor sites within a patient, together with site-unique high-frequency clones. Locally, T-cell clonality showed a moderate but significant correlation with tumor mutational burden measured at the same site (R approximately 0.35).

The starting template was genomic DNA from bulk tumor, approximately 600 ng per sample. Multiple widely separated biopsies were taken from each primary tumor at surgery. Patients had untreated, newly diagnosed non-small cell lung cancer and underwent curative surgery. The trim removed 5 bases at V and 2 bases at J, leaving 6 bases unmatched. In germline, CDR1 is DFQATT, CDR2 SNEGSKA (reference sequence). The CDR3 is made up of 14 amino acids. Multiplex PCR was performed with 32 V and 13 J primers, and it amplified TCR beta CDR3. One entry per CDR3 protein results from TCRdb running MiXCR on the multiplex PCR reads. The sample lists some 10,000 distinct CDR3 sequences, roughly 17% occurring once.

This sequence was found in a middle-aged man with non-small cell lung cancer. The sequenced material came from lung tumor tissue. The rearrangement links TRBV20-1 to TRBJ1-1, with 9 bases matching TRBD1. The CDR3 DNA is TGCAGTGCTCCAAAACAGGGGGCCAACACTGAAGCTTTCTTT. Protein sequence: CSAPKQGANTEAFF.